One and the same sample provided the 23 T cell receptor beta chains below, sequenced in a study of response to subunit inactivated influenza vaccine. Each CDR3 protein is one row after TCRdb ran MiXCR on the RT-PCR reads. The sample records about 240,000 distinct CDR3 sequences, 9% to 15% being singletons. Here the sequenced sample was non-naive T cells sorted from PBMCs, taken around 14 days before vaccination. These receptors all come from a man over 45 who received an inactivated influenza vaccine.

The sample holds a few counts of this clonotype. The chain has TRBV7-8 and TRBJ2-3, with 7 nucleotides matching TRBD1. The CDR3 is made up of 14 amino acids. The junction had 9 bases not matched to a gene; V was cut back by 10 bases and J by 2 bases. Germline V CDR1 and CDR2: SGHVS, FQNEAQ. The DNA of the CDR3 is TGTGCCACCTCGGGACAGATCCACACAGATACGCAGTATTTT. The encoded protein is CATSGQIHTDTQYF.

This clonotype was seen more than once but under ten times. The chain joins TRBV5-5 to TRBJ2-3; perhaps TRBD1 as D (6 bases). Germline lookup yields CDR1 SGHKS and CDR2 YYEKEE (reference sequence). This CDR3 comprises 14 residues. V lost 0 bases, J lost 4 bases, and 9 bases lay in between. The CDR3: CASSLEGGADTQYF. The CDR3 region has the DNA TGTGCCAGCAGCTTGGAAGGGGGTGCAGATACGCAGTATTTT. Drawing the rest from reference TRBV5-5 and TRBJ2-3, the complete variable domain is DAGVTQSPTHLIKTRGQQVTLRCSPISGHKSVSWYQQVLGQGPQFIFQYYEKEERGRGNFPDRFSARQFPNYSSELNVNALLLGDSALYLCASSLEGGADTQYFGPGTRLTVL.

The chain employs TRBV20-1 and TRBJ1-1; D is unclear. Trimming took 6 bases from V and 5 from J, leaving 13 bases between them. Germline CDR1 reads DFQATT; CDR2 reads SNEGSKA (reference sequence). This CDR3 is 12 amino acids long. The chain's CDR3 is CSASGVGTEAFF. In nucleotides, the CDR3 is TGCAGTGCCTCGGGTGTGGGGACTGAAGCTTTCTTT.

This clonotype was counted at least ten times. J is TRBJ2-7 and V is TRBV27; 12 nucleotides match TRBD2. The germline V gene has CDR1 MNHEY and CDR2 SMNVEV (reference sequence). The CDR3 loop spans 17 amino acids. V shed 6 bases and J 1 base; nucleotides not matched to a gene: 10. The CDR3 DNA follows: TGTGCCAGCAGCCGGAGGACTAGCGGGACTACTTCCTACGAGCAGTACTTC. Translating gives CASSRRTSGTTSYEQYF.

The chain is built from TRBV5-6 and TRBJ1-6; D unresolved. Trimming stripped 3 bases from V and 9 bases from J, with 13 bases between. The CDR3 is made up of 14 amino acids. Looked up from germline, CDR1 is SGHDT and CDR2 is YYEEEE. CDR3 in amino acids: CASSSAQDGSPLHF. In nucleotides, the CDR3 is TGTGCCAGCAGCTCTGCCCAGGACGGTTCACCCCTCCACTTT.

The V gene is TRBV18, the J gene TRBJ1-1; TRBD1 agrees at 10 bases. The CDR3 totals 18 residues. V shed 1 base and J 4 bases; nucleotides not matched to a gene: 12. Germline CDR1 and CDR2: KGHSH and LQKENI. The CDR3 sequence: CASSPRDRGWGSLTEAFF. The CDR3 nucleotides are TGTGCCAGCTCACCACGGGACAGGGGATGGGGTAGTCTCACTGAAGCTTTCTTT.

The V and J genes are TRBV12-3 or TRBV12-4 and TRBJ1-6; TRBD1 agrees at 10 bases. The CDR3 totals 14 residues. The V segment lost 6 bases and the J segment 10 bases; nucleotides outside the gene matches: 6. In DNA, the CDR3 is TGTGCCAGCAGCAGGACAGGGGGAAGATCACCCCTCCACTTT. Translating gives CASSRTGGRSPLHF.

This clonotype was seen a handful of times. This sequence joins TRBV20-1 and TRBJ2-7, with 11 bases identical to TRBD2. V lost 6 bases and J lost 5; bases outside the gene matches: 12. Germline-derived CDR1 and CDR2 are DFQATT and SNEGSKA (reference sequence). The CDR3 is made up of 15 amino acids. The CDR3 DNA is TGCAGTGCAAAAGCCCCGACTAGCGGGAAGAACGAGCAGTACTTC. Translation: CSAKAPTSGKNEQYF.

This clonotype was seen many times. The rearrangement uses TRBV10-3 and TRBJ2-3; 10 bases match TRBD2. V gave up 8 bases and J gave up 4 bases; unmatched junction bases: 6. CDR3 length equals 14 residues. Germline loops: CDR1 ENHRY, CDR2 SYGVKD. The CDR3: CAIGGSGRPDTQYF. CDR3 DNA sequence: TGTGCCATCGGTGGTAGCGGGAGGCCAGATACGCAGTATTTT.

This clonotype was detected a few times. This chain links TRBV7-2 with TRBJ1-5; a possible D gene is TRBD1 (5 bases). Trimming took 1 base from V and 5 from J, leaving 15 bases between them. The CDR3 covers 16 residues. Germline lookup yields CDR1 SGHTA and CDR2 FQGNSA. The CDR3 here is CASSLGLAGSHQPQHF. The CDR3 DNA reads as TGTGCCAGCAGCTTAGGTTTGGCAGGGTCTCATCAGCCCCAGCATTTT. Full variable domain (outside the CDR3, taken from reference TRBV7-2 and TRBJ1-5): GAGVSQSPSNKVTEKGKDVELRCDPISGHTALYWYRQSLGQGLEFLIYFQGNSAPDKSGLPSDRFSAERTGGSVSTLTIQRTQQEDSAVYLCASSLGLAGSHQPQHFGDGTRLSIL.

The chain uses TRBV30 and TRBJ2-7, with unresolved D. The V end was cut by 7 bases, the J end by 2 bases, with 12 bases between. CDR1 and CDR2 from the germline V gene are GTSNPN and SVGIG (reference sequence). The CDR3 contains 12 residues. CDR3 bases: TGTGCCTATTTAGACCGAGCCTACGAGCAGTACTTC. Translated, it gives CAYLDRAYEQYF. The variable domain in full, completed from reference TRBV30 and TRBJ2-7, reads SQTIHQWPATLVQPVGSPLSLECTVEGTSNPNLYWYRQAAGRGLQLLFYSVGIGQISSEVPQNLSASRPQDRQFILSSKKLLLSDSGFYLCAYLDRAYEQYFGPGTRLTVT.

This clonotype came up a few times. The chain recombines TRBV7-2 with TRBJ1-2; the D gene is possibly TRBD1 (6 bases). Germline assignment: CDR1 SGHTA and CDR2 FQGNSA. The CDR3 has 15 amino acids. Trimming shortened V by 1 base and J by 5 bases, and 14 bases separated the two germline ends. The CDR3 nucleotides read TGTGCCAGCAGCTTAGGCGGAGGGGGTTTTTATGGCTACACCTTC. It codes for CASSLGGGGFYGYTF.

The chain is built from TRBV7-6 and TRBJ2-2; perhaps D is TRBD1 or TRBD2 (7 bases each). V lost 1 base and J lost 5, with 23 bases in between. This CDR3 has 19 amino acids. Germline CDR1 SGHVS, CDR2 FNYEAQ. The CDR3 spells CASSLVGTRGGLRTGELFF. CDR3 nucleotides: TGTGCCAGCAGCTTAGTAGGAACCAGGGGGGGACTGAGAACCGGGGAGCTGTTTTTT.

This clonotype was seen repeatedly, ten times or more. The chain recombines TRBV12-3 or TRBV12-4 with TRBJ1-3; D ambiguous. V was pared by 6 bases and J by 3 bases, with 12 bases between. The CDR3 length is 14 residues. CDR3 residues: CASSPGNYGNTIYF. As DNA, the CDR3 is TGTGCCAGCAGCCCGGGGAACTATGGAAACACCATATATTTT.

The chain couples TRBV12-3 or TRBV12-4 to TRBJ2-7, with 12 bases aligning to TRBD2. The V and J ends lost 7 bases and 3 bases, in that order; junction bases with no gene match: 7. There are 15 residues in the CDR3. The CDR3 sequence is CASKTGTSGFYEQYF. For the CDR3, the DNA is TGTGCCAGCAAAACCGGGACTAGCGGGTTCTACGAGCAGTACTTC.

Only a few counts were recorded for this clonotype. The chain uses TRBV20-1 and TRBJ2-7; 9 positions match TRBD1. Germline V lookup: CDR1 DFQATT, CDR2 SNEGSKA (reference sequence). V was clipped by 1 base and J by 2 bases; unmatched bases: 6. The CDR3 is made up of 15 amino acids. Here the CDR3 reads CSARGGTGSPYEQYF. The CDR3, as DNA: TGCAGTGCTAGAGGGGGGACAGGGAGTCCCTACGAGCAGTACTTC.

This clonotype was recorded many times. This chain connects TRBV14 to TRBJ2-7, with 7 nucleotides matching TRBD1. V trimming: 1 base; J trimming: 2 bases; junction bases outside the gene matches: 5. CDR1 is SGHDN, CDR2 FVKESK, per germline. The length of the CDR3 is 15 residues. Here the CDR3 reads CASSQGGTVAYEQYF. CDR3 coding DNA: TGTGCCAGCAGCCAAGGGGGGACAGTGGCCTACGAGCAGTACTTC.

This clonotype has just a few counts. The V gene is TRBV5-4, the J gene TRBJ1-6, with 7 positions matching TRBD1. Germline CDR1 SGHNT, CDR2 YYREEE (reference sequence). The length of the CDR3 is 15 residues. J gave up 9 bases and V 4 bases, and 10 bases lay outside the gene matches. Here the CDR3 DNA reads TGTGCCAGCAGCCTCCAAACAGGGGCCACTTCACCCCTCCACTTT. Its protein is CASSLQTGATSPLHF.

This clonotype was found many times. This chain connects TRBV29-1 to TRBJ2-1; no clear D gene. The CDR3 extends over 10 amino acids. Trimming cost V 6 bases and J 9 bases, with 9 bases left between them. The germline CDR1 and CDR2 sequences are SQVTM and ANQGSEA. The chain's CDR3 is CSVDLSEQFF. The CDR3 region has the DNA TGCAGCGTGGACCTCAGTGAGCAGTTCTTC.

The CDR3 nucleotides read TGCAGTGCTATGGGCCGTAATGAAAAACTGTTTTTT. It yields the protein CSAMGRNEKLFF. The V call is TRBV20-1, the J call TRBJ1-4; D ambiguous. V was trimmed by 4 bases and J by 4 bases, leaving 7 bases between them. The CDR3 consists of 12 residues. Germline V lookup: CDR1 DFQATT, CDR2 SNEGSKA (reference sequence).

This clonotype turned up a few times. The V and J genes are TRBV10-2 and TRBJ2-7; tentatively, D is TRBD1 (6 bases). The V gene's germline CDR1 is WSHSY and CDR2 SAAADI. V was pared by 1 base and J by 7 bases, with 14 bases between. This CDR3 contains 14 residues. The CDR3 DNA reads as TGCGCCAGCAGTGAGTTCGACAGGCCACTGGAGCAGTACTTC. This gives the protein CASSEFDRPLEQYF.

This clonotype has only a few counts. The chain combines TRBV7-9 with TRBJ2-3; D is tentatively TRBD1 or TRBD2 (6 bases each). There are 14 residues in the CDR3. V was clipped by 2 bases and J by 2 bases, with 8 bases between them. Per germline, CDR1 SEHNR and CDR2 FQNEAQ (reference sequence). DNA of the CDR3: TGTGCCAGCAGCTTAAGGGGGGACACAGATACGCAGTATTTT. Residues: CASSLRGDTDTQYF.

This clonotype was seen only a few times. This chain connects TRBV5-1 to TRBJ2-3, with TRBD1 matching over 9 bases. Germline V gene lookup returns CDR1 SGHRS and CDR2 YFSETQ. This CDR3 has 14 amino acids. The V and J ends lost 0 bases and 10 bases, in that order; junction bases with no gene match: 6. The DNA of the CDR3 is TGCGCCAGCAGCTTGGCCGGGGGACAGGGCGCGCAGTATTTT. This translates into CASSLAGGQGAQYF.